The text below deals with one T cell receptor beta chain. Its antigen remains unidentified. Attachment of unique molecular identifiers to individual cDNA molecules was performed. TCRdb processed the 5' RACE reads anew with MiXCR; each CDR3 protein has one entry. The table has fewer than 65,000 distinct CDR3 sequences, over 7% seen once. The data were taken from a study of early T cells in non-severe SARS-CoV-2 infection. Across the study: From unsorted whole blood, bulk RNA was sequenced, and the chains remained unpaired.

General study findings and limits: VDJdb-based annotation leaned toward anti-spike CD8 responses and missed private and CD4 specificities.

V lost 5 bases and J 0 bases, leaving 9 bases between the germline ends. This CDR3 is 13 amino acids long. Germline CDR1 and CDR2: DFQATT and SNEGSKA (reference sequence). The sequenced sample consisted of whole blood. This receptor was identified in an adult who was a healthcare worker with PCR-confirmed SARS-CoV-2 infection or an uninfected control (not recorded which). This chain links TRBV20-1 with TRBJ2-3; D might be TRBD1 or TRBD2, each matching 6 bases. The DNA of the CDR3 is TGCAGTGCTTGGGGGGCTAGCACAGATACGCAGTATTTT. This sequence encodes CSAWGASTDTQYF.